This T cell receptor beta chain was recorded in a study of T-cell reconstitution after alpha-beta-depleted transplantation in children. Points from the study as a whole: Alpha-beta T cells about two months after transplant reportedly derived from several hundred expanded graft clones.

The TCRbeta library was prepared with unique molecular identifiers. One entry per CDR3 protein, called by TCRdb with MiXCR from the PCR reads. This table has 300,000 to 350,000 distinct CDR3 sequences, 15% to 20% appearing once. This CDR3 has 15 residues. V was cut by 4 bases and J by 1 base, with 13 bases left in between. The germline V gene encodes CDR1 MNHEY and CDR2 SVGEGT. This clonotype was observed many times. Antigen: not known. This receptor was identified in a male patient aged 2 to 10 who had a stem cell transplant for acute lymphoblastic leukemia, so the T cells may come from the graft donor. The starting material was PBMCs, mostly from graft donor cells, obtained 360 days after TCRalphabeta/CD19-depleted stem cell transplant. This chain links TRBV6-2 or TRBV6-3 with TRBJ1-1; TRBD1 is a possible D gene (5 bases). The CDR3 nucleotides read TGTGCCAGCAGTTTGGGATATGGGGCGAACACTGAAGCTTTCTTT. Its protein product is CASSLGYGANTEAFF.